This record looks at one T cell receptor beta chain sequence and its context. This sample stems from a study of blood T cell repertoires in COVID-19. CDR1 is SGHRS and CDR2 is YFSETQ in the germline V gene. CDR3 length: 12 amino acids. V was pared by 4 bases and J by 9 bases, with 12 bases between. Clones were read by immunoSEQ multiplex PCR, and TCRdb kept only the in-frame ones, dropping some. This table has over 150,000 clones, over 80% appearing once. The receptor's source is a woman between 55 and 75 years old who had recovered from COVID-19. The chain uses TRBV5-1 and TRBJ2-3; D possibly corresponds to TRBD1 (6 bases). What was sequenced was peripheral blood. CDR3: CASSLDSRTQYF. The CDR3 DNA reads TGCGCCAGCAGCCTGGACAGCAGGACGCAGTATTTT.